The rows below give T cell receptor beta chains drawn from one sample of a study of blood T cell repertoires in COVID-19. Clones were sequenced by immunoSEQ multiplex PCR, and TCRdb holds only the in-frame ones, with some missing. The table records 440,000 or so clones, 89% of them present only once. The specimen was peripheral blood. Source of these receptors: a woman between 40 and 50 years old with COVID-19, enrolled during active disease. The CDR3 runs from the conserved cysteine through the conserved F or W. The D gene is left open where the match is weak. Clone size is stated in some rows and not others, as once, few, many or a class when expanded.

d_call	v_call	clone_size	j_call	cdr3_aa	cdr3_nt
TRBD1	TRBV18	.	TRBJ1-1	CASSPGQGAGTEAFF	TGTGCCAGCTCACCGGGACAGGGGGCTGGTACTGAAGCTTTCTTT
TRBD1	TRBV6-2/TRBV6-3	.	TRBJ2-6	CASSYSKGGQGLSGANVLTF	TGTGCCAGCAGTTACTCGAAAGGGGGACAGGGCCTCTCTGGGGCCAACGTCCTGACTTTC
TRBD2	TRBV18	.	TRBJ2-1	CASSPRSGGPPYNEQFF	TGTGCCAGCTCACCACGGTCGGGAGGGCCCCCCTACAATGAGCAGTTCTTC
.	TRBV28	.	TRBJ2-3	CAERDLGTDTQYF	TGTGCAGAAAGGGACTTGGGCACAGATACGCAGTATTTT
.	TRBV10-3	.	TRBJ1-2	CATLPEQDYGYTF	TGTGCCACTCTACCCGAACAGGACTATGGCTACACCTTC
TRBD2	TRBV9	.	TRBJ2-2	CASSASGSWTGELFF	TGTGCCAGCAGCGCTAGCGGGTCTTGGACCGGGGAGCTGTTTTTT
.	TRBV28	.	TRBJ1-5	CASSVRNQPQHF	TGTGCCAGCAGTGTGAGGAATCAGCCCCAGCATTTT
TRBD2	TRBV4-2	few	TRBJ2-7	CASSQDHPWNSGARYEQYF	TGTGCCAGCAGCCAAGATCACCCCTGGAATAGCGGGGCCCGCTACGAGCAGTACTTC
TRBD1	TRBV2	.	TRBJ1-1	CASSRRQGDAAEAFF	TGTGCCAGCAGCCGTCGACAGGGCGATGCGGCTGAAGCTTTCTTT
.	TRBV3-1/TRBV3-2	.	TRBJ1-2	CASSQERGEGGYTF	TGTGCCAGCAGCCAAGAGCGGGGGGAGGGTGGCTACACCTTC
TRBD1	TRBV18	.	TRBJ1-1	CASSPGQGGTEAFF	TGTGCCAGCTCACCCGGACAGGGAGGAACTGAAGCTTTCTTT